The sequence of this T cell receptor beta chain was determined in a study of OX40 agonist ivuxolimab in advanced cancers. The data were produced by immunoSEQ multiplex PCR, yet TCRdb's version contains in-frame clones alone and is incomplete. The sample has about 67,000 clones, over 80% seen once. This CDR3 spans 15 amino acids. Trimming cost V 0 bases and J 2 bases, with 11 bases left between them. From germline, CDR1 is MNHEY and CDR2 SVGAGI. This clonotype was obtained from an adult with an advanced solid tumor such as melanoma, head and neck, liver or kidney cancer. The input for sequencing was CD4+ or CD8+ T cells sorted from blood, taken in a trial of the OX40 agonist ivuxolimab. This chain connects TRBV6-5 to TRBJ2-7; D is undetermined. The CDR3 sequence: CASSYSYYQTYEQYF. The CDR3 DNA sequence: TGTGCCAGCAGTTACTCGTACTACCAGACCTACGAGCAGTACTTC.